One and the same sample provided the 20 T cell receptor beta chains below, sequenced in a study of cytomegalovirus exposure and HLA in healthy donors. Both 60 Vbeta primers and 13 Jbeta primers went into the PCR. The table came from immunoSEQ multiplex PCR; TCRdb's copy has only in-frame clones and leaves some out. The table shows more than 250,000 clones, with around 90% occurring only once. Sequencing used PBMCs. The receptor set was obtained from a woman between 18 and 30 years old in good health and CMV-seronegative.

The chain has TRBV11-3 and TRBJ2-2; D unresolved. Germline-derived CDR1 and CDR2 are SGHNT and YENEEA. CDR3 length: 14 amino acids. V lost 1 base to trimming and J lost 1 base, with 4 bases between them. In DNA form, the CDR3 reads TGTGCCAGCAGCTTAGCGGTGAACACCGGGGAGCTGTTTTTT. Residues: CASSLAVNTGELFF. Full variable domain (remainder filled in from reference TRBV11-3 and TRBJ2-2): EAGVVQSPRYKIIEKKQPVAFWCNPISGHNTLYWYLQNLGQGPELLIRYENEEAVDDSQLPKDRFSAERLKGVDSTLKIQPAELGDSAVYLCASSLAVNTGELFFGEGSRLTVL.

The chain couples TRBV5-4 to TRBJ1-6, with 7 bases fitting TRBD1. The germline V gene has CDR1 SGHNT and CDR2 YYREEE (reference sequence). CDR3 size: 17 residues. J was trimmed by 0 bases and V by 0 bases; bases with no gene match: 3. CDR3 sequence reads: CASSLAQGGSYNSPLHF. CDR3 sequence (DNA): TGTGCCAGCAGCTTGGCTCAGGGGGGCTCCTATAATTCACCCCTCCACTTT.

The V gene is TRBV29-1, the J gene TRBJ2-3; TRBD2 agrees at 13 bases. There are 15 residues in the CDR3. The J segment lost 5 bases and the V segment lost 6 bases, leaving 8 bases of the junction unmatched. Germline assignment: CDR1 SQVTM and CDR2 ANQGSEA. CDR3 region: CSVRPGLAGRDTQYF. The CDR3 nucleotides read TGCAGCGTGAGACCGGGACTAGCGGGGAGAGATACGCAGTATTTT.

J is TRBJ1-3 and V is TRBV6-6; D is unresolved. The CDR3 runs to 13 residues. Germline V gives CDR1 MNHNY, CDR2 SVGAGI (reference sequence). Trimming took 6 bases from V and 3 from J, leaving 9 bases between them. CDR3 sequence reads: CASSPGNGNTIYF. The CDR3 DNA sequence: TGTGCCAGCAGCCCCGGGAATGGAAACACCATATATTTT.

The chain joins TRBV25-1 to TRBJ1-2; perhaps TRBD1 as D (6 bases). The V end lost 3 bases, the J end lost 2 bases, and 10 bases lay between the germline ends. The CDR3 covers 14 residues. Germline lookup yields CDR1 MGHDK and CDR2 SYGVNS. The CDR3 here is CASSDWGPNYGYTF. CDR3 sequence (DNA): TGTGCCAGCAGTGACTGGGGGCCAAACTATGGCTACACCTTC.

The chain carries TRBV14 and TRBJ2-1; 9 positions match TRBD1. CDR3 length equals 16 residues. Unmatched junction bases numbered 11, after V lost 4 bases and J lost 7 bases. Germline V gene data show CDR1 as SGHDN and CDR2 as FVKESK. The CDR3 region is CASSLSGTGFGNEQFF. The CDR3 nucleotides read TGTGCCAGCAGCCTTTCCGGGACAGGGTTTGGAAATGAGCAGTTCTTC.

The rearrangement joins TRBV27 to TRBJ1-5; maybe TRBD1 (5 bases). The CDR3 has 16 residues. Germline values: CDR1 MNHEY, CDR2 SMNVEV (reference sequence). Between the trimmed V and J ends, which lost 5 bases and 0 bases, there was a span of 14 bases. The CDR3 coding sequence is TGTGCCAGCAGTCCGGGGGATACCTATAGCAATCAGCCCCAGCATTTT. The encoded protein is CASSPGDTYSNQPQHF.

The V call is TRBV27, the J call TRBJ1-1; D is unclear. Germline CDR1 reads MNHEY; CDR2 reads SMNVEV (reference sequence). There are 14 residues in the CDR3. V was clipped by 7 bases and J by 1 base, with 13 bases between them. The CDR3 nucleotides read TGTGCCAGCATCTCCCTACTAGGGAACACTGAAGCTTTCTTT. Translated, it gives CASISLLGNTEAFF.

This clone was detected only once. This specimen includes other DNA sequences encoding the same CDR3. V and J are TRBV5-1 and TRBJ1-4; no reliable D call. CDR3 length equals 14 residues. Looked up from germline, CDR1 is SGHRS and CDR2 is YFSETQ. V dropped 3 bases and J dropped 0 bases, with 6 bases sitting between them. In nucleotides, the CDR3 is TGCGCCAGCAGCTCTACAGCAACTAATGAAAAACTGTTTTTT. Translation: CASSSTATNEKLFF.

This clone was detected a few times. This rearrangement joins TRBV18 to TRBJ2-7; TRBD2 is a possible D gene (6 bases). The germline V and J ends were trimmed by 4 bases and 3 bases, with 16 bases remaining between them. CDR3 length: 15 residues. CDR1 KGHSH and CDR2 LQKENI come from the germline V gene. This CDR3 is CASSRTGGAGYEQYF. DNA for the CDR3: TGTGCCAGCTCACGAACAGGAGGGGCTGGCTACGAGCAGTACTTC.

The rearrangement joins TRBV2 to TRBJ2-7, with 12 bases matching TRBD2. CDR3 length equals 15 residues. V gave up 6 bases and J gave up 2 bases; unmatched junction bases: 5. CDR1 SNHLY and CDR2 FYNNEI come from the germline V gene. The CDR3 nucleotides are TGTGCCAGCAGCGCTAGCGGGGGGGAGCCCTACGAGCAGTACTTC. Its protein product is CASSASGGEPYEQYF.

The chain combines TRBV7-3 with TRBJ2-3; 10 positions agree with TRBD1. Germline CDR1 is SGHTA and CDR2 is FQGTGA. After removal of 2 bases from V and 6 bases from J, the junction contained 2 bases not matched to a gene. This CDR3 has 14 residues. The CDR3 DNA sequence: TGTGCCAGCAGCTTAGACAGGGGGCGTGATACGCAGTATTTT. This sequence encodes CASSLDRGRDTQYF.

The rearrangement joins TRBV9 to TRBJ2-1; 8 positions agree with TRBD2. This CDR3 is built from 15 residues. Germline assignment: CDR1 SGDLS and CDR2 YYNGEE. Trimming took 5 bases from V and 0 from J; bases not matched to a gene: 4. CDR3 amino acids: CASSPTSGSYNEQFF. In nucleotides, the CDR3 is TGTGCCAGCAGTCCTACTAGCGGCTCCTACAATGAGCAGTTCTTC.

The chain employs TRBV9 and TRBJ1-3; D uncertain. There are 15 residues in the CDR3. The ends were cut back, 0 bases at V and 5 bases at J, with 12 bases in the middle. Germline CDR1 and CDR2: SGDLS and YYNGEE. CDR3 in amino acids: CASSVDGEVRNTIYF. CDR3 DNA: TGTGCCAGCAGCGTAGACGGGGAAGTTAGAAACACCATATATTTT.

CDR3 region: CASMEAYSNEKLFF. The CDR3 DNA follows: TGTGCCAGCATGGAGGCCTACTCTAATGAAAAACTGTTTTTT. The chain has TRBV6-6 and TRBJ1-4, with unresolved D. Germline CDR1 reads MNHNY; CDR2 reads SVGAGI (reference sequence). V lost 7 bases and J lost 3, with 12 bases in between. The CDR3 runs to 14 residues.

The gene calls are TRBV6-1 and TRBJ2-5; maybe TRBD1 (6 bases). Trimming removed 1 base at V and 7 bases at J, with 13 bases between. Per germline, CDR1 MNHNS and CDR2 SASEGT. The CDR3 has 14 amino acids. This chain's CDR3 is CASSEDGGSGTQYF. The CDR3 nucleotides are TGTGCCAGCAGTGAAGATGGGGGCAGTGGGACCCAGTACTTC.

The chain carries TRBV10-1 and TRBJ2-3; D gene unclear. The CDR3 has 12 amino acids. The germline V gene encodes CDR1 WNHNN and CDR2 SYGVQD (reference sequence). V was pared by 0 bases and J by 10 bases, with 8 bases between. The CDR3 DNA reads TGCGCCAGCAGTGAGTCAATGCGTGCGCAGTATTTT. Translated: CASSESMRAQYF.

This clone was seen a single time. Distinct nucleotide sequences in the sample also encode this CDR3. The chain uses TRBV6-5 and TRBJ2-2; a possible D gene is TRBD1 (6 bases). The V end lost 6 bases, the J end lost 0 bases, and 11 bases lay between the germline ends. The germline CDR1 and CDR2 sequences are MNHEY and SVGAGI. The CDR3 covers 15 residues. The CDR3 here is CASRIDRSNTGELFF. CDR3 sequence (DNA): TGTGCCAGCAGGATCGACAGGTCGAACACCGGGGAGCTGTTTTTT.

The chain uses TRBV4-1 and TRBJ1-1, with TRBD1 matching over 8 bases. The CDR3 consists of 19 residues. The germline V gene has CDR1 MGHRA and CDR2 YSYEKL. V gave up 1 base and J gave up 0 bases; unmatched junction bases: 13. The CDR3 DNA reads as TGCGCCAGCAGCCAAGGTGGGACAGGAACTTGGGAAATGAACACTGAAGCTTTCTTT. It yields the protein CASSQGGTGTWEMNTEAFF.

The CDR3 DNA is TGTGCCAGCAGTGAAAATACCTACTACGAGCAGTACTTC. It codes for CASSENTYYEQYF. The rearrangement links TRBV6-1 to TRBJ2-7; D uncertain. Between the trimmed V and J ends, which lost 2 bases and 3 bases, there was a span of 8 bases. CDR1 is MNHNS, CDR2 SASEGT, per germline. The CDR3 totals 13 residues.